The TCR beta chain described here comes from a study of blood T cell repertoires in COVID-19. Study in general: Sample material is recorded as cDNA or gDNA derived from T cells, B-cell-depleted T cells, or PBMCs.

Germline CDR1 reads LNHDA; CDR2 reads SQIVND (reference sequence). V lost 5 bases, J lost 14 bases, and 5 bases stayed unmatched. This CDR3 is 12 amino acids long. Data came from immunoSEQ multiplex PCR; TCRdb stores just in-frame clones and leaves some out. The table records 150,000 to 200,000 clones, roughly 80% of them present only once. Study members were between roughly 18 and 90 years old and lived in 20 to 25 US regions. Participants' own reports of clinical history determined their cohort assignment. Donors of Cohort 3 who recovered were those that had two negative PCRs, clearance, or symptom resolution.

The J gene is TRBJ2-5, the V gene TRBV19; 13 nucleotides match TRBD2. The sequence was obtained from a woman between 50 and 59 years old who had recovered from COVID-19. Input material: PBMCs or T cells enriched from blood (not recorded which). CDR3 in DNA: TGTGCCAGTAGTTCGACTAGCGGGAGGTCTTACTTC. It encodes CASSSTSGRSYF.